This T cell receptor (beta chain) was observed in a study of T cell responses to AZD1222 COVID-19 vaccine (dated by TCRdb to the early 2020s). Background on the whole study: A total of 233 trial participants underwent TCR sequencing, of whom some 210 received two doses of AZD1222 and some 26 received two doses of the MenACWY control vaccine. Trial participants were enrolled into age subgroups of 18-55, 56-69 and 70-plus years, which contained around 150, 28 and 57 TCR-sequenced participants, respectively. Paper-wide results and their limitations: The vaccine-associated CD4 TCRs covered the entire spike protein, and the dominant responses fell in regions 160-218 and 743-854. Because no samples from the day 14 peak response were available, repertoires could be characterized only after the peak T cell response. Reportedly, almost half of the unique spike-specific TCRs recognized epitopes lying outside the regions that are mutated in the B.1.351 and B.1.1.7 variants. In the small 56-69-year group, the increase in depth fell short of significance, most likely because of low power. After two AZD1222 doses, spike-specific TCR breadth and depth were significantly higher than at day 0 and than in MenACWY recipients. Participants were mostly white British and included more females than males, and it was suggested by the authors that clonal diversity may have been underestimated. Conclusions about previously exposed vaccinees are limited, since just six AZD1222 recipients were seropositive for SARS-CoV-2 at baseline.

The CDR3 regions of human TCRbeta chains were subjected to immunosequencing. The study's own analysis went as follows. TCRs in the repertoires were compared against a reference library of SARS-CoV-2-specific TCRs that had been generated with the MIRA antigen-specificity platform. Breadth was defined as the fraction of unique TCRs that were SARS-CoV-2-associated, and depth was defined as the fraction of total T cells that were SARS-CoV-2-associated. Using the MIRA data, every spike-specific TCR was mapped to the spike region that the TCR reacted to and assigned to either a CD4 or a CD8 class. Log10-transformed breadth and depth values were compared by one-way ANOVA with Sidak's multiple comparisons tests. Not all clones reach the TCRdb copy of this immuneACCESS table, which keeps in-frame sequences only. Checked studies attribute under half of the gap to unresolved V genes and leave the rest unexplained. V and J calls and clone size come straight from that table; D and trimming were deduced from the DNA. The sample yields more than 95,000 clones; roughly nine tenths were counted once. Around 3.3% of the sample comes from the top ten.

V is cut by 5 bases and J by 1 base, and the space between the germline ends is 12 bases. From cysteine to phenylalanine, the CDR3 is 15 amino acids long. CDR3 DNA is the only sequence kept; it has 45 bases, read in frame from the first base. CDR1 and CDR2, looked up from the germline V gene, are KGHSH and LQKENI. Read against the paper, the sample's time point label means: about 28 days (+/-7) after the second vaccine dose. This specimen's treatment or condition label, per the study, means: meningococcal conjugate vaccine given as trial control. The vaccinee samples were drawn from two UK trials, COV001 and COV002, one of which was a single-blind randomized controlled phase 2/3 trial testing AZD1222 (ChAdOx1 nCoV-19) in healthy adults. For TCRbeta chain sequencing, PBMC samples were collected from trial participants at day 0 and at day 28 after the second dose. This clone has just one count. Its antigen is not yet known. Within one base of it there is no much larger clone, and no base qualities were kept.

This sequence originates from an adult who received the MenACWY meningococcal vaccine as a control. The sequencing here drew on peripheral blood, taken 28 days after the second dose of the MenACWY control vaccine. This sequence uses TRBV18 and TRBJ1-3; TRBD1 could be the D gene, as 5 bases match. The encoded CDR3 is CASSSRDFSGNTIYF. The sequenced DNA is TGTGCCAGCTCATCCAGGGACTTTTCTGGAAACACCATATATTTT.